This entry concerns a single TCR beta chain. This sample stems from a study of T cells in tuberculosis. Looking at the study overall: A South African cohort included IGRA-negative adolescents, latently infected IGRA-positive adolescents and adults with active tuberculosis.

Some clones are missing from TCRdb's copy, which holds only in-frame ones; the method was immunoSEQ multiplex PCR. The data show about 20,000 clones, roughly nine tenths seen once. CDR1 is LNHNV, CDR2 YYDKDF, per germline (reference sequence). The CDR3 covers 13 residues. V shed 5 bases and J 7 bases; nucleotides not matched to a gene: 6. The chain uses TRBV15 and TRBJ2-5; 8 nucleotides align to TRBD2. The receptor's source is a donor aged 10-30 years with latent tuberculosis or without tuberculosis infection. Sequenced input: PBMCs. CDR3 DNA sequence: TGTGCCACCAGCGCACAAACTAGCGGGACCCAGTACTTC. It translates to CATSAQTSGTQYF.